This T cell receptor (beta chain) was found in a study of T cells expressing NK-cell markers. CDR1 is MNHNS and CDR2 is SASEGT in the germline V gene. This CDR3 spans 14 amino acids. TCRdb derives one entry per CDR3 protein from the 5' RACE reads, leaving out DNA. This listing includes about 450,000 distinct CDR3 sequences. The clonotype originates from a woman aged 18 to 69 in good health. The rearrangement joins TRBV6-1 to TRBJ2-7; TCRdb picks TRBD2, but there is no DNA to check that call. Sequences were obtained from blood T cells: a sorted CD56 or NKG2C T cell subset, CD4+ or CD8+ T cells, or bulk PBMC T cells (not recorded which). The CDR3 protein is CASSEAAARREQYF.